This T cell receptor beta chain appears in the sequencing data of a study of blood T cell repertoires in COVID-19. Study summary: The analysed material was cDNA or gDNA that came from T cells, B-cell-depleted T cells, or PBMCs.

TCRdb keeps only in-frame clones here, not all; method: immunoSEQ multiplex PCR. The sample has around 450,000 clones; roughly 90% are singletons. Adults between about 18 and 95 years of age took part from 24 US areas. Membership in each cohort depended on participant-reported clinical history. V lost 3 bases, J lost 9 bases, and 15 bases lay in between. CDR1 is GTSNPN and CDR2 is SVGIG in the germline V gene (reference sequence). This CDR3 comprises 14 residues. The sequence was obtained from a woman under 30 who had recovered from COVID-19. Source material: PBMCs or T cells enriched from blood (not recorded which). V gene TRBV30 combines with J gene TRBJ1-6, with D possibly matching TRBD1 (6 bases). CDR3 protein: CAWSGGGTPSPLHF. The CDR3 nucleotides read TGTGCCTGGAGCGGGGGGGGGACACCTTCACCCCTCCACTTT.